One and the same sample provided the 22 T cell receptor beta chains below, sequenced in a study of cytomegalovirus exposure and HLA in healthy donors. PCR employed 60 Vbeta and 13 Jbeta primers. The protocol was immunoSEQ multiplex PCR, while the TCRdb copy is restricted to in-frame clones and leaves out a portion. This table has fewer than 110,000 clones, less than 80% appearing once. Source material: PBMCs. These TCRs come from a man aged 35 to 55 in good health and CMV-seronegative.

This rearrangement joins TRBV7-3 to TRBJ2-7; TRBD2 aligns across 13 bases. Trimming removed 2 bases from V and 0 bases from J; junction bases left unmatched: 16. Germline CDR1 is SGHTA and CDR2 is FQGTGA. The CDR3 length is 21 residues. Here the CDR3 DNA reads TGTGCCAGCAGCTTAGGGGATCCGGGACTAGCGGGGTCTAGGAGCTCCTACGAGCAGTACGTC. It specifies CASSLGDPGLAGSRSSYEQYV.

The J gene is TRBJ2-2, the V gene TRBV5-6; tentative D call: TRBD1 (6 bases). This CDR3 comprises 17 residues. Trimming took off 0 bases at V and 6 bases at J, with 18 bases between the two ends. Germline CDR1 SGHDT, CDR2 YYEEEE. The CDR3 DNA follows: TGTGCCAGCAGCTTGGCCGCGGGTCAGGGGTTCCCCGGGGAGCTGTTTTTT. The encoded protein is CASSLAAGQGFPGELFF.

This chain joins TRBV11-2 and TRBJ2-3, with D possibly TRBD2 on 5 matching bases. The ends were cut back, 5 bases at V and 7 bases at J, with 10 bases in the middle. The CDR3 runs 12 residues. The germline V gene encodes CDR1 SGHAT and CDR2 FQNNGV. The CDR3 DNA sequence: TGTGCCAGCAGCCCACGGGGAAATACGCAGTATTTT. Translated, it gives CASSPRGNTQYF. The full variable domain, rest sourced from reference TRBV11-2 and TRBJ2-3, is EAGVAQSPRYKIIEKRQSVAFWCNPISGHATLYWYQQILGQGPKLLIQFQNNGVVDDSQLPKDRFSAERLKGVDSTLKIQPAKLEDSAVYLCASSPRGNTQYFGPGTRLTVL.

This CDR3 is CAISDVYYEQYF. The CDR3 nucleotides are TGTGCCATCAGTGATGTGTACTACGAGCAGTACTTC. The chain couples TRBV10-3 to TRBJ2-7; no definite D call. The CDR3 sequence is 12 residues long. In germline, CDR1 is ENHRY, CDR2 SYGVKD. Trimming removed 3 bases at V and 3 bases at J, with 6 bases between.

The chain carries TRBV12-5 and TRBJ2-7; 10 nucleotides match TRBD1. There are 16 residues in the CDR3. The V gene's germline CDR1 is LGHNT and CDR2 FRNRAP. Trimming at V came to 4 bases and at J to 2 bases, leaving 8 bases not matched to a gene. Here the CDR3 reads CASGSTGQGRPYEQYF. In nucleotides, the CDR3 is TGTGCTAGTGGTTCGACGGGACAGGGGAGGCCCTACGAGCAGTACTTC.

The rearrangement links TRBV5-5 to TRBJ2-3; D may be TRBD1 (6 bases). V gave up 2 bases and J gave up 0 bases, with 7 bases separating them. CDR1 is SGHKS and CDR2 is YYEKEE in the germline V gene (reference sequence). This CDR3 contains 14 residues. The CDR3 spells CASSLGQSTDTQYF. The CDR3 DNA reads as TGTGCCAGCAGCTTAGGACAGAGCACAGATACGCAGTATTTT.

The V gene is TRBV5-4, the J gene TRBJ1-1; 10 bases line up with TRBD1. V gave up 3 bases and J gave up 5 bases; unmatched junction bases: 10. CDR3 length equals 16 residues. Germline V CDR1 and CDR2: SGHNT, YYREEE (reference sequence). The CDR3 sequence: CASSSVTGGARTEAFF. The CDR3 nucleotides are TGTGCCAGCAGCTCGGTGACAGGGGGCGCCCGGACTGAAGCTTTCTTT.

Concerning this clone: At one boundary the junction diverges from the germline segment, which might be a read error. This rearrangement joins TRBV7-9 to TRBJ2-1, with TRBD1 matching over 7 bases. Germline-derived CDR1 and CDR2 are SEHNR and FQNEAQ (reference sequence). The CDR3 is 15 amino acids. The CDR3 sequence: CASSAREVGQSVLIF. In DNA form, the CDR3 reads TGTGCCAGCAGCGCCCGAGAGGTGGGACAGTCGGTTTTGATCTTC.

The rearrangement joins TRBV18 to TRBJ1-1; possible D gene TRBD1, 6 bases. This CDR3 region has 14 residues. Germline V gene data show CDR1 as KGHSH and CDR2 as LQKENI. Trimming stripped 3 bases from V and 1 base from J, with 9 bases between. CDR3 in DNA: TGTGCCAGCTCACCGATGACAGGGAACACTGAAGCTTTCTTT. It specifies CASSPMTGNTEAFF.

This chain joins TRBV30 and TRBJ1-1; tentative D call: TRBD1 (6 bases). The CDR3 length is 12 residues. Trimming stripped 1 base from V and 5 bases from J, with 8 bases between. Germline CDR1 and CDR2: GTSNPN and SVGIG (reference sequence). The CDR3, as DNA: TGTGCCTGGAGTGCAGGGGAGACTGAAGCTTTCTTT. The encoded protein is CAWSAGETEAFF.

The chain joins TRBV5-6 to TRBJ2-3; no clear D. CDR1 SGHDT and CDR2 YYEEEE come from the germline V gene. This CDR3 region has 11 residues. V dropped 3 bases and J dropped 8 bases, with 7 bases sitting between them. The CDR3 loop reads CASSSPVTQYF. CDR3 sequence (DNA): TGTGCCAGCAGCTCCCCGGTTACGCAGTATTTT. Using reference TRBV5-6 and TRBJ2-3 for the parts outside the CDR3, the full variable domain is DAGVTQSPTHLIKTRGQQVTLRCSPKSGHDTVSWYQQALGQGPQFIFQYYEEEERQRGNFPDRFSGHQFPNYSSELNVNALLLGDSALYLCASSSPVTQYFGPGTRLTVL.

The chain is built from TRBV28 and TRBJ2-5; D is uncertain. V lost 2 bases and J lost 9, with 10 bases in between. The CDR3 sequence is 12 residues long. Germline CDR1 reads MDHEN; CDR2 reads SYDVKM. The CDR3: CASSLGLVAQYF. CDR3 coding DNA: TGTGCCAGCAGTTTAGGTCTAGTGGCCCAGTACTTC.

The chain employs TRBV2 and TRBJ1-4; 7 nucleotides agree with TRBD1. J lost 8 bases, V lost 8 bases, and 11 bases had no gene match. CDR1 SNHLY and CDR2 FYNNEI come from the germline V gene. The CDR3 totals 14 residues. The CDR3 sequence is CASGRQGLLEKLFF. Here the CDR3 DNA reads TGTGCCAGCGGGCGACAGGGCCTTTTGGAAAAACTGTTTTTT.

The table lists this clone with a few counts. The genes are TRBV11-2 and TRBJ2-5; 8 nucleotides agree with TRBD2. The V gene end was trimmed by 1 base and the J gene end by 5 bases; junction bases not matched to a gene: 6. Germline CDR1 SGHAT, CDR2 FQNNGV. The CDR3 has 15 residues. CDR3 loop: CASSLGLAGRETQYF. The CDR3 region has the DNA TGTGCCAGCAGCTTAGGGCTAGCGGGCCGGGAGACCCAGTACTTC.

This clone was seen just once. This chain connects TRBV5-1 to TRBJ2-6; possible D gene TRBD1, 6 bases. Trimming shortened V by 4 bases and J by 0 bases, and 14 bases separated the two germline ends. This CDR3 has 17 residues. CDR1 and CDR2 (germline): SGHRS, YFSETQ. DNA of the CDR3: TGCGCCAGCAGCGGGACCACAGGGAGCTCTGGGGCCAACGTCCTGACTTTC. This codes for CASSGTTGSSGANVLTF. The full variable domain, its missing parts supplied by reference TRBV5-1 and TRBJ2-6, is KAGVTQTPRYLIKTRGQQVTLSCSPISGHRSVSWYQQTPGQGLQFLFEYFSETQRNKGNFPGRFSGRQFSNSRSEMNVSTLELGDSALYLCASSGTTGSSGANVLTFGAGSRLTVL.

The chain has TRBV19 and TRBJ1-6; the D gene is possibly TRBD1 (5 bases). Trimming shortened V by 7 bases and J by 8 bases, and 15 bases separated the two germline ends. Per germline, CDR1 LNHDA and CDR2 SQIVND (reference sequence). The CDR3 is 14 residues long. As DNA, the CDR3 is TGTGCCAGTACCACAAATTTCAGGGATTCACCCCTCCACTTT. This gives the protein CASTTNFRDSPLHF.

This sequence joins TRBV5-1 and TRBJ2-3, with a possible D match to TRBD2 (8 bases). V lost 4 bases to trimming and J lost 6 bases, with 15 bases between them. This CDR3 has 14 amino acids. Germline-derived CDR1 and CDR2 are SGHRS and YFSETQ. CDR3 in amino acids: CASSTGQREDTQYF. The DNA for the CDR3 is TGCGCCAGCAGCACGGGACAGCGGGAGGATACGCAGTATTTT.

This chain joins TRBV19 and TRBJ1-1; 7 positions match TRBD1. The CDR3 spans 14 residues. Looked up from germline, CDR1 is LNHDA and CDR2 is SQIVND (reference sequence). Trimming took 7 bases from V and 1 from J; bases not matched to a gene: 6. For the CDR3, the DNA is TGTGCCAGTAAACAGGGGTACCCGAACACTGAAGCTTTCTTT. It specifies CASKQGYPNTEAFF.

The chain recombines TRBV6-1 with TRBJ1-1, with a possible D match to TRBD1 (6 bases). The CDR3 is 14 amino acids. CDR1 MNHNS and CDR2 SASEGT come from the germline V gene. The V and J ends lost 6 bases and 2 bases respectively, with 13 bases between them. The CDR3 DNA is TGTGCCAGCAGGGGGACACAAACTAACACTGAAGCTTTCTTT. Translating gives CASRGTQTNTEAFF.

This clone was seen only once. V usage is TRBV10-3 and J usage is TRBJ1-1, with 9 bases lining up with TRBD1. Trimming at V came to 4 bases and at J to 4 bases, leaving 4 bases not matched to a gene. The CDR3 covers 14 residues. CDR1 is ENHRY, CDR2 SYGVKD, per germline. This CDR3 is CAISASDRGTEAFF. CDR3 DNA: TGTGCCATCAGTGCATCGGACAGGGGCACTGAAGCTTTCTTT.

This clone showed up many times. Other DNA sequences in this sample translate to the same CDR3. The V and J genes are TRBV5-4 and TRBJ1-4, with 10 nucleotides matching TRBD1. The CDR3 sequence is 15 residues long. Germline CDR1 is SGHNT and CDR2 is YYREEE (reference sequence). With 0 bases clipped from V and 8 bases from J, the junction kept 4 bases outside the gene matches. For the CDR3, the DNA is TGTGCCAGCAGCTTGGGGGACAGGGGAGGAGAAAAACTGTTTTTT. Its translation is CASSLGDRGGEKLFF.

The rearrangement uses TRBV29-1 and TRBJ2-1, with D perhaps matching TRBD1 (6 bases). V was clipped by 4 bases and J by 0 bases, with 16 bases between them. The CDR3 runs to 16 residues. CDR1 and CDR2 from the germline V gene are SQVTM and ANQGSEA. CDR3 sequence reads: CSVARWDKSSYNEQFF. DNA for the CDR3: TGCAGCGTTGCGCGGTGGGACAAGAGCTCCTACAATGAGCAGTTCTTC.